The next 23 T cell receptor beta chains were all read from a single sample in a study of OX40 agonist ivuxolimab in advanced cancers. Libraries were prepared by immunoSEQ multiplex PCR; TCRdb keeps only in-frame clonotypes and omits some of them. The data hold about 84,000 clones, with approximately 88% observed a single time. The sequenced sample was CD4+ or CD8+ T cells sorted from blood, obtained in a trial of the OX40 agonist ivuxolimab. Every receptor here comes from an adult with an advanced solid tumor such as melanoma, head and neck, liver or kidney cancer.

This chain links TRBV19 with TRBJ1-1; D ambiguous. V was shortened by 8 bases and J by 1 base, with 17 bases between the two germline ends. The germline V gene encodes CDR1 LNHDA and CDR2 SQIVND (reference sequence). The CDR3 consists of 15 residues. As DNA, the CDR3 is TGTGCCAGTGGGGTTTCGGCAGGAAGGAACACTGAAGCTTTCTTT. As protein: CASGVSAGRNTEAFF.

The chain has TRBV29-1 and TRBJ1-2, with D possibly matching TRBD1 (5 bases). Germline V gene sequence: CDR1 SQVTM, CDR2 ANQGSEA. V was cut by 4 bases and J by 4 bases, with 10 bases left in between. The CDR3 has 12 residues. CDR3: CSVVQGTYGYTF. The CDR3 DNA reads as TGCAGCGTTGTCCAGGGAACCTATGGCTACACCTTC.

This clone came up once. J is TRBJ2-5 and V is TRBV30; tentative D call: TRBD2 (7 bases). Germline V lookup: CDR1 GTSNPN, CDR2 SVGIG (reference sequence). This CDR3 is built from 16 residues. V was shortened by 0 bases and J by 9 bases, with 23 bases between the two germline ends. CDR3 region: CAWSVRGTITRVAQYF. DNA for the CDR3: TGTGCCTGGAGTGTAAGGGGGACTATTACAAGAGTGGCCCAGTACTTC.

This clone was seen only a few times. V and J are TRBV29-1 and TRBJ1-2, with D possibly being TRBD1 (6 bases). Germline lookup yields CDR1 SQVTM and CDR2 ANQGSEA. This CDR3 contains 13 residues. V was pared by 7 bases and J by 5 bases, with 17 bases between. CDR3: CSATGTPLYGYTF. The CDR3 region has the DNA TGCAGCGCCACCGGGACACCATTATATGGCTACACCTTC.

This clone has only one observation. The rearrangement uses TRBV6-5 and TRBJ2-7; TRBD2 matches at 7 bases. Losses at the gene ends were 5 bases for V and 3 bases for J; bases not matched to a gene: 7. Germline V gene data show CDR1 as MNHEY and CDR2 as SVGAGI. CDR3 length: 14 residues. In DNA form, the CDR3 reads TGTGCCAGCAGTCCCATGGGGGGGGGCTACGAGCAGTACTTC. This sequence encodes CASSPMGGGYEQYF.

The V gene is TRBV5-4, the J gene TRBJ1-6; unclear D gene. The CDR3 loop spans 15 amino acids. Germline V lookup: CDR1 SGHNT, CDR2 YYREEE (reference sequence). V was cut by 0 bases and J by 0 bases, with 4 bases left in between. The CDR3 DNA is TGTGCCAGCAGCTTGGTGAGCTCCTATAATTCACCCCTCCACTTT. As protein: CASSLVSSYNSPLHF.

This sequence joins TRBV11-2 and TRBJ2-3; D call uncertain. Germline V gene sequence: CDR1 SGHAT, CDR2 FQNNGV. This CDR3 region has 13 residues. V shed 5 bases and J shed 6 bases, with 12 bases lying between them. CDR3 in amino acids: CASSAPSRDTQYF. CDR3 coding DNA: TGTGCCAGCAGCGCCCCGTCGAGGGATACGCAGTATTTT.

This clone was seen just once. This chain uses TRBV7-2 with TRBJ2-5; maybe TRBD1 (6 bases). The V end was cut by 5 bases, the J end by 5 bases, with 15 bases between. This CDR3 region has 14 residues. The germline V gene has CDR1 SGHTA and CDR2 FQGNSA. DNA of the CDR3: TGTGCCAGCAGCACGATACAGGGACCGGAGACCCAGTACTTC. Protein sequence: CASSTIQGPETQYF.

V is TRBV7-2 and J is TRBJ1-4, with D unclear. Germline CDR1 is SGHTA and CDR2 is FQGNSA. This CDR3 comprises 14 residues. Trimming removed 4 bases from V and 7 bases from J, with 13 bases in between. The CDR3 nucleotides are TGTGCCAGCAGCTCCCCCGGGAGGGCTGAAAAACTGTTTTTT. Protein product: CASSSPGRAEKLFF.

The chain uses TRBV5-1 and TRBJ2-3, with D hard to call. The germline gives CDR1 SGHRS, CDR2 YFSETQ. V was pared by 0 bases and J by 0 bases, with 5 bases between. The CDR3 covers 14 residues. As DNA, the CDR3 is TGCGCCAGCAGCTTGGTGCTGAGCACAGATACGCAGTATTTT. Translation: CASSLVLSTDTQYF.

The chain joins TRBV6-6 to TRBJ2-1; D remains ambiguous. The CDR3 runs 13 residues. CDR1 and CDR2 (germline): MNHNY, SVGAGI (reference sequence). The V end lost 7 bases, the J end lost 4 bases, and 11 bases lay between the germline ends. CDR3 residues: CASTLLGYNEQFF. The DNA of the CDR3 is TGTGCCAGCACCCTACTGGGGTACAATGAGCAGTTCTTC.

This clone was seen a single time. This chain joins TRBV30 and TRBJ2-7; TRBD1 or TRBD2 may be the D gene (6 bases each). This CDR3 comprises 14 residues. Germline CDR1 and CDR2: GTSNPN and SVGIG (reference sequence). V lost 0 bases to trimming and J lost 2 bases, with 11 bases between them. The CDR3 coding sequence is TGTGCCTGGAGTGTAAGAAGGGGGGCCTACGAGCAGTACTTC. Translated: CAWSVRRGAYEQYF.

This chain links TRBV7-2 with TRBJ2-3; 10 bases align to TRBD2. V lost 1 base to trimming and J lost 4 bases; unmatched junction nucleotides: 5. Germline V lookup: CDR1 SGHTA, CDR2 FQGNSA. This CDR3 contains 16 residues. The CDR3 region is CASSLVSGGAADTQYF. As DNA, the CDR3 is TGTGCCAGCAGCTTAGTCAGCGGGGGGGCCGCAGATACGCAGTATTTT.

V is TRBV9 and J is TRBJ1-5, with D perhaps matching TRBD1 (5 bases). V was pared by 4 bases and J by 7 bases, with 15 bases between. This CDR3 comprises 14 residues. Germline-derived CDR1 and CDR2 are SGDLS and YYNGEE. The DNA of the CDR3 is TGTGCCAGCAGCCCCGGGGGAGCCCGACAGCCCCAGCATTTT. This gives the protein CASSPGGARQPQHF.

This clone was observed a single time. The chain links TRBV2 to TRBJ2-2; no definite D call. The CDR3 has 12 amino acids. The germline CDR1 and CDR2 sequences are SNHLY and FYNNEI. Trimming removed 9 bases at V and 5 bases at J, with 10 bases between. Here the CDR3 reads CASDRRTGELFF. The CDR3 nucleotides read TGTGCCAGTGACCGGCGGACCGGGGAGCTGTTTTTT. The full variable domain, in which reference TRBV2 and TRBJ2-2 provide the parts outside the CDR3, is EPEVTQTPSHQVTQMGQEVILRCVPISNHLYFYWYRQILGQKVEFLVSFYNNEISEKSEIFDDQFSVERPDGSNFTLKIRSTKLEDSAMYFCASDRRTGELFFGEGSRLTVL.

The chain couples TRBV5-6 to TRBJ1-1; D call uncertain. The germline V gene has CDR1 SGHDT and CDR2 YYEEEE. Between the trimmed V and J ends, which lost 2 bases and 3 bases, there was a span of 11 bases. There are 14 residues in the CDR3. The DNA for the CDR3 is TGTGCCAGCAGCTTAGGGTTTACGGACACTGAAGCTTTCTTT. Amino acid sequence: CASSLGFTDTEAFF.

The CDR3 nucleotides read TGTGCCAGCAGCTTTCTGGCAGGGTTGGCCGGGGAGCTGTTTTTT. This sequence encodes CASSFLAGLAGELFF. The chain carries TRBV5-6 and TRBJ2-2, with a weak D call TRBD1 (5 bases). V lost 2 bases and J lost 6, with 14 bases in between. This CDR3 comprises 15 residues. CDR1 SGHDT and CDR2 YYEEEE come from the germline V gene.

The chain joins TRBV4-1 to TRBJ2-3, with 8 nucleotides matching TRBD2. In germline, CDR1 is MGHRA, CDR2 YSYEKL. The CDR3 consists of 15 residues. The V segment lost 1 base and the J segment 3 bases; nucleotides outside the gene matches: 3. The CDR3 coding sequence is TGCGCCAGCAGCCAAGTGACTAGCGATACAGATACGCAGTATTTT. Protein: CASSQVTSDTDTQYF.

The CDR3 sequence: CASSLGARQASEKLFF. The CDR3 bases are TGTGCCAGCAGCTTAGGGGCCCGACAGGCTTCCGAAAAACTGTTTTTT. This sequence joins TRBV5-4 and TRBJ1-4, with D perhaps matching TRBD1 (6 bases). The germline V gene encodes CDR1 SGHNT and CDR2 YYREEE (reference sequence). With 2 bases removed from V and 8 bases from J, the gap between germline ends came to 19 bases. CDR3 size: 16 residues.

V and J are TRBV5-6 and TRBJ1-4; no clear D gene. Trimming stripped 4 bases from V and 0 bases from J, with 10 bases between. The CDR3 sequence is 15 residues long. Germline V CDR1 and CDR2: SGHDT, YYEEEE. CDR3 coding DNA: TGTGCCAGCAGCCCTCGGGGTACAACTAATGAAAAACTGTTTTTT. Protein: CASSPRGTTNEKLFF.

This sequence joins TRBV7-3 and TRBJ1-2; D is unresolved. The CDR3 totals 13 residues. Germline V gene lookup returns CDR1 SGHTA and CDR2 FQGTGA. The V gene lost 6 bases and the J gene lost 4 bases, with 12 bases spanning the gap. The CDR3 DNA is TGTGCCAGCAGACCCGGATGGGGCTATGGCTACACCTTC. Amino acid sequence: CASRPGWGYGYTF.

This clone appeared a few times. The chain combines TRBV7-9 with TRBJ1-1, with 7 bases aligning to TRBD1. The CDR3 has 15 amino acids. J was trimmed by 1 base and V by 8 bases; bases with no gene match: 10. Germline V gene sequence: CDR1 SEHNR, CDR2 FQNEAQ (reference sequence). The CDR3 region is CASVLIGGANTEAFF. In nucleotides, the CDR3 is TGTGCCAGCGTACTTATAGGGGGCGCGAACACTGAAGCTTTCTTT.

This chain uses TRBV7-2 with TRBJ1-2; unclear D gene. The germline V gene has CDR1 SGHTA and CDR2 FQGNSA. The CDR3 contains 14 residues. The V end was cut by 3 bases, the J end by 4 bases, with 12 bases between. As DNA, the CDR3 is TGTGCCAGCAGCTTTAATGGGGAGGGCTATGGCTACACCTTC. It codes for CASSFNGEGYGYTF.